This TCR beta chain comes out of a study of blood T cell repertoires in COVID-19. For the study at large: Samples of COVID-19 (acute and convalescent) were obtained from the United States, Italy and Spain.

V lost 3 bases, J lost 5 bases, and 9 bases stayed unmatched. Germline CDR1 and CDR2: SGHRS and YFSETQ. This CDR3 contains 15 residues. Participant-reported clinical history was the basis for cohort assignment. This table comes from immunoSEQ multiplex PCR, and its TCRdb copy is limited to in-frame clones, with some not included. This sample carries about 160,000 clones, 83% of them seen once, and the ten largest clones take approximately 4%. Sequencing was done on a sample of PBMCs or T cells enriched from blood (not recorded which). This receptor was taken from a woman aged 45-65 years in a cohort exposed to, infected with or recovered from COVID-19 (not recorded which). The chain recombines TRBV5-1 with TRBJ2-5; 8 bases align to TRBD2. CDR3 DNA sequence: TGCGCCAGCAGCTCGACCGGGACTAGGGAGGAGACCCAGTACTTC. Its translation is CASSSTGTREETQYF.